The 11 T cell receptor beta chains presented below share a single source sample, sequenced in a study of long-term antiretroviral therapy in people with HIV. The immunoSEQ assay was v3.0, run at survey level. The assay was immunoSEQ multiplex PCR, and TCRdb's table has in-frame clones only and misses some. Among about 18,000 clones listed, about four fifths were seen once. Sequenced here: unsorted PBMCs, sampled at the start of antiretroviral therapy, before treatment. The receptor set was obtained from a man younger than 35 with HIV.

CDR3 amino acids: CASSPEGRLYEQYF. CDR3 coding DNA: TGTGCCAGTAGTCCCGAGGGGCGCTTATACGAGCAGTACTTC. V gene TRBV19 combines with J gene TRBJ2-7; D may be TRBD1 or TRBD2 (5 bases each). Germline V gene data show CDR1 as LNHDA and CDR2 as SQIVND (reference sequence). The CDR3 is made up of 14 amino acids. Trimming left V 5 bases short and J 4 bases short, with 15 bases between.

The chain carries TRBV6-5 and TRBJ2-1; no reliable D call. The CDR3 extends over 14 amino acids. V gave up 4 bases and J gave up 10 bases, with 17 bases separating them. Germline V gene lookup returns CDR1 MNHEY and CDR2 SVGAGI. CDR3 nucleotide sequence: TGTGCCAGCAGTTCGTCAGTGGGCCTCGAGGAGCAGTTCTTC. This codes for CASSSSVGLEEQFF.

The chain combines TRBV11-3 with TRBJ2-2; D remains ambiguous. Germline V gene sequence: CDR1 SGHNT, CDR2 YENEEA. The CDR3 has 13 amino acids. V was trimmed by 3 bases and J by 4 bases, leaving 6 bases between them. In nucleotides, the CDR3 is TGTGCCAGCAGCTTCCTGGGCACCGGGGAGCTGTTTTTT. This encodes CASSFLGTGELFF.

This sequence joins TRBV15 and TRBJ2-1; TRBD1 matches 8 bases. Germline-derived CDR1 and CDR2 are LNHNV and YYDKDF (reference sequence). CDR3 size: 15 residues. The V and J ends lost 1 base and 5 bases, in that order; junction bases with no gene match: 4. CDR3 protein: CATSRARTGNNEQFF. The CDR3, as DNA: TGTGCCACCAGCAGAGCTAGGACAGGGAACAATGAGCAGTTCTTC. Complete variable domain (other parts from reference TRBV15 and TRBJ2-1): DAMVIQNPRYQVTQFGKPVTLSCSQTLNHNVMYWYQQKSSQAPKLLFHYYDKDFNNEADTPDNFQSRRPNTSFCFLDIRSPGLGDTAMYLCATSRARTGNNEQFFGPGTRLTVL.

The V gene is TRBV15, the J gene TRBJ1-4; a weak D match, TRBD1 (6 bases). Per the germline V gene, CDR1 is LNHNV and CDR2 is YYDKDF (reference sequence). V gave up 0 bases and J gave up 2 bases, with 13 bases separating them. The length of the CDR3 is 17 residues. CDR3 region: CATSRDFGTPTNEKLFF. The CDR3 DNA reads TGTGCCACCAGCAGAGATTTTGGGACACCTACTAATGAAAAACTGTTTTTT.

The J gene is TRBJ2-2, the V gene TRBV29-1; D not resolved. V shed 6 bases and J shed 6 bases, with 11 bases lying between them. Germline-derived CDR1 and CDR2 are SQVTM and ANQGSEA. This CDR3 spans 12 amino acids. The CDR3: CSVGRNSGELFF. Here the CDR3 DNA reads TGCAGCGTAGGACGGAATTCCGGGGAGCTGTTTTTT.

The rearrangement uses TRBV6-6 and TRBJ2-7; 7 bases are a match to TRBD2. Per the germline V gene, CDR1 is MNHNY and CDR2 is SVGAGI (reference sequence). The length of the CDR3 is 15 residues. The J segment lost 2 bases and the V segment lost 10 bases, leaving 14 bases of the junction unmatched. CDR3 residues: CATHDVGSGAYEQYF. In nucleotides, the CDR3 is TGTGCCACCCACGACGTGGGGAGCGGGGCCTACGAGCAGTACTTC.

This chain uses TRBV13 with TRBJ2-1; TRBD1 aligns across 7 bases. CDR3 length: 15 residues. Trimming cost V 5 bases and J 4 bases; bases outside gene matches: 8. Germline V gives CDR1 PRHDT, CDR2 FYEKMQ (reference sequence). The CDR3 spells CASSLVRDRYNEQFF. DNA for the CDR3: TGTGCCAGCAGCCTCGTACGGGACAGATACAATGAGCAGTTCTTC.

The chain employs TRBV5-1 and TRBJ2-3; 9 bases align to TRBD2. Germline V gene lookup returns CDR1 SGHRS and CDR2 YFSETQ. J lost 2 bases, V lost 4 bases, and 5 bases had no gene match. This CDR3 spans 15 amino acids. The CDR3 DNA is TGCGCCAGCAGCGCCGGGACTAGCTACACAGATACGCAGTATTTT. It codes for CASSAGTSYTDTQYF.

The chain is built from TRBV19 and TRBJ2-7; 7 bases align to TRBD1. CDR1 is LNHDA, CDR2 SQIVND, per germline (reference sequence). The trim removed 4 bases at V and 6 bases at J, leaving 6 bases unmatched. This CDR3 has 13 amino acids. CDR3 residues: CASSTGGSGEQYF. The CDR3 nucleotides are TGTGCCAGTAGTACAGGGGGTTCTGGCGAGCAGTACTTC. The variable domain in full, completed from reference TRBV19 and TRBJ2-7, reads DGGITQSPKYLFRKEGQNVTLSCEQNLNHDAMYWYRQDPGQGLRLIYYSQIVNDFQKGDIAEGYSVSREKKESFPLTVTSAQKNPTAFYLCASSTGGSGEQYFGPGTRLTVT.

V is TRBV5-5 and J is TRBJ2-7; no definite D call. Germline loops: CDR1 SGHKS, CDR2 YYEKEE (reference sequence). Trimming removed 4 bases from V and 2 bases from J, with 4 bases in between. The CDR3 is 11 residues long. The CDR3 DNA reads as TGTGCCAGCAGCAAGACCTACGAGCAGTACTTC. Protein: CASSKTYEQYF.